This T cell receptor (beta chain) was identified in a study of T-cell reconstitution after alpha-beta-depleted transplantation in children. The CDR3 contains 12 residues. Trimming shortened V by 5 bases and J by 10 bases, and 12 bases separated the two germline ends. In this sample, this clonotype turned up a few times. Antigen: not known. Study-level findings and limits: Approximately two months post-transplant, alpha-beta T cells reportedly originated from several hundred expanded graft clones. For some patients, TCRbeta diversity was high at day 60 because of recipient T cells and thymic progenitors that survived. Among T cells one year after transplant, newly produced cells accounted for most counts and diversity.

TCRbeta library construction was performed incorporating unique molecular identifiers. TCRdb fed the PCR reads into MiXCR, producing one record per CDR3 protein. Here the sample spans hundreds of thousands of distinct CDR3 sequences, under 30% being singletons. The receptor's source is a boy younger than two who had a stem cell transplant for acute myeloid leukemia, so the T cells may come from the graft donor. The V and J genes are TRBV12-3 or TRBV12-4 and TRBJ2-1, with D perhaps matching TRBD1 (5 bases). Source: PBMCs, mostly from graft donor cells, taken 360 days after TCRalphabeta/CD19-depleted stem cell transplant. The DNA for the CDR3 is TGTGCCAGCAGTCCCTTTAACAGGGAGCAGTTCTTC. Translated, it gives CASSPFNREQFF.